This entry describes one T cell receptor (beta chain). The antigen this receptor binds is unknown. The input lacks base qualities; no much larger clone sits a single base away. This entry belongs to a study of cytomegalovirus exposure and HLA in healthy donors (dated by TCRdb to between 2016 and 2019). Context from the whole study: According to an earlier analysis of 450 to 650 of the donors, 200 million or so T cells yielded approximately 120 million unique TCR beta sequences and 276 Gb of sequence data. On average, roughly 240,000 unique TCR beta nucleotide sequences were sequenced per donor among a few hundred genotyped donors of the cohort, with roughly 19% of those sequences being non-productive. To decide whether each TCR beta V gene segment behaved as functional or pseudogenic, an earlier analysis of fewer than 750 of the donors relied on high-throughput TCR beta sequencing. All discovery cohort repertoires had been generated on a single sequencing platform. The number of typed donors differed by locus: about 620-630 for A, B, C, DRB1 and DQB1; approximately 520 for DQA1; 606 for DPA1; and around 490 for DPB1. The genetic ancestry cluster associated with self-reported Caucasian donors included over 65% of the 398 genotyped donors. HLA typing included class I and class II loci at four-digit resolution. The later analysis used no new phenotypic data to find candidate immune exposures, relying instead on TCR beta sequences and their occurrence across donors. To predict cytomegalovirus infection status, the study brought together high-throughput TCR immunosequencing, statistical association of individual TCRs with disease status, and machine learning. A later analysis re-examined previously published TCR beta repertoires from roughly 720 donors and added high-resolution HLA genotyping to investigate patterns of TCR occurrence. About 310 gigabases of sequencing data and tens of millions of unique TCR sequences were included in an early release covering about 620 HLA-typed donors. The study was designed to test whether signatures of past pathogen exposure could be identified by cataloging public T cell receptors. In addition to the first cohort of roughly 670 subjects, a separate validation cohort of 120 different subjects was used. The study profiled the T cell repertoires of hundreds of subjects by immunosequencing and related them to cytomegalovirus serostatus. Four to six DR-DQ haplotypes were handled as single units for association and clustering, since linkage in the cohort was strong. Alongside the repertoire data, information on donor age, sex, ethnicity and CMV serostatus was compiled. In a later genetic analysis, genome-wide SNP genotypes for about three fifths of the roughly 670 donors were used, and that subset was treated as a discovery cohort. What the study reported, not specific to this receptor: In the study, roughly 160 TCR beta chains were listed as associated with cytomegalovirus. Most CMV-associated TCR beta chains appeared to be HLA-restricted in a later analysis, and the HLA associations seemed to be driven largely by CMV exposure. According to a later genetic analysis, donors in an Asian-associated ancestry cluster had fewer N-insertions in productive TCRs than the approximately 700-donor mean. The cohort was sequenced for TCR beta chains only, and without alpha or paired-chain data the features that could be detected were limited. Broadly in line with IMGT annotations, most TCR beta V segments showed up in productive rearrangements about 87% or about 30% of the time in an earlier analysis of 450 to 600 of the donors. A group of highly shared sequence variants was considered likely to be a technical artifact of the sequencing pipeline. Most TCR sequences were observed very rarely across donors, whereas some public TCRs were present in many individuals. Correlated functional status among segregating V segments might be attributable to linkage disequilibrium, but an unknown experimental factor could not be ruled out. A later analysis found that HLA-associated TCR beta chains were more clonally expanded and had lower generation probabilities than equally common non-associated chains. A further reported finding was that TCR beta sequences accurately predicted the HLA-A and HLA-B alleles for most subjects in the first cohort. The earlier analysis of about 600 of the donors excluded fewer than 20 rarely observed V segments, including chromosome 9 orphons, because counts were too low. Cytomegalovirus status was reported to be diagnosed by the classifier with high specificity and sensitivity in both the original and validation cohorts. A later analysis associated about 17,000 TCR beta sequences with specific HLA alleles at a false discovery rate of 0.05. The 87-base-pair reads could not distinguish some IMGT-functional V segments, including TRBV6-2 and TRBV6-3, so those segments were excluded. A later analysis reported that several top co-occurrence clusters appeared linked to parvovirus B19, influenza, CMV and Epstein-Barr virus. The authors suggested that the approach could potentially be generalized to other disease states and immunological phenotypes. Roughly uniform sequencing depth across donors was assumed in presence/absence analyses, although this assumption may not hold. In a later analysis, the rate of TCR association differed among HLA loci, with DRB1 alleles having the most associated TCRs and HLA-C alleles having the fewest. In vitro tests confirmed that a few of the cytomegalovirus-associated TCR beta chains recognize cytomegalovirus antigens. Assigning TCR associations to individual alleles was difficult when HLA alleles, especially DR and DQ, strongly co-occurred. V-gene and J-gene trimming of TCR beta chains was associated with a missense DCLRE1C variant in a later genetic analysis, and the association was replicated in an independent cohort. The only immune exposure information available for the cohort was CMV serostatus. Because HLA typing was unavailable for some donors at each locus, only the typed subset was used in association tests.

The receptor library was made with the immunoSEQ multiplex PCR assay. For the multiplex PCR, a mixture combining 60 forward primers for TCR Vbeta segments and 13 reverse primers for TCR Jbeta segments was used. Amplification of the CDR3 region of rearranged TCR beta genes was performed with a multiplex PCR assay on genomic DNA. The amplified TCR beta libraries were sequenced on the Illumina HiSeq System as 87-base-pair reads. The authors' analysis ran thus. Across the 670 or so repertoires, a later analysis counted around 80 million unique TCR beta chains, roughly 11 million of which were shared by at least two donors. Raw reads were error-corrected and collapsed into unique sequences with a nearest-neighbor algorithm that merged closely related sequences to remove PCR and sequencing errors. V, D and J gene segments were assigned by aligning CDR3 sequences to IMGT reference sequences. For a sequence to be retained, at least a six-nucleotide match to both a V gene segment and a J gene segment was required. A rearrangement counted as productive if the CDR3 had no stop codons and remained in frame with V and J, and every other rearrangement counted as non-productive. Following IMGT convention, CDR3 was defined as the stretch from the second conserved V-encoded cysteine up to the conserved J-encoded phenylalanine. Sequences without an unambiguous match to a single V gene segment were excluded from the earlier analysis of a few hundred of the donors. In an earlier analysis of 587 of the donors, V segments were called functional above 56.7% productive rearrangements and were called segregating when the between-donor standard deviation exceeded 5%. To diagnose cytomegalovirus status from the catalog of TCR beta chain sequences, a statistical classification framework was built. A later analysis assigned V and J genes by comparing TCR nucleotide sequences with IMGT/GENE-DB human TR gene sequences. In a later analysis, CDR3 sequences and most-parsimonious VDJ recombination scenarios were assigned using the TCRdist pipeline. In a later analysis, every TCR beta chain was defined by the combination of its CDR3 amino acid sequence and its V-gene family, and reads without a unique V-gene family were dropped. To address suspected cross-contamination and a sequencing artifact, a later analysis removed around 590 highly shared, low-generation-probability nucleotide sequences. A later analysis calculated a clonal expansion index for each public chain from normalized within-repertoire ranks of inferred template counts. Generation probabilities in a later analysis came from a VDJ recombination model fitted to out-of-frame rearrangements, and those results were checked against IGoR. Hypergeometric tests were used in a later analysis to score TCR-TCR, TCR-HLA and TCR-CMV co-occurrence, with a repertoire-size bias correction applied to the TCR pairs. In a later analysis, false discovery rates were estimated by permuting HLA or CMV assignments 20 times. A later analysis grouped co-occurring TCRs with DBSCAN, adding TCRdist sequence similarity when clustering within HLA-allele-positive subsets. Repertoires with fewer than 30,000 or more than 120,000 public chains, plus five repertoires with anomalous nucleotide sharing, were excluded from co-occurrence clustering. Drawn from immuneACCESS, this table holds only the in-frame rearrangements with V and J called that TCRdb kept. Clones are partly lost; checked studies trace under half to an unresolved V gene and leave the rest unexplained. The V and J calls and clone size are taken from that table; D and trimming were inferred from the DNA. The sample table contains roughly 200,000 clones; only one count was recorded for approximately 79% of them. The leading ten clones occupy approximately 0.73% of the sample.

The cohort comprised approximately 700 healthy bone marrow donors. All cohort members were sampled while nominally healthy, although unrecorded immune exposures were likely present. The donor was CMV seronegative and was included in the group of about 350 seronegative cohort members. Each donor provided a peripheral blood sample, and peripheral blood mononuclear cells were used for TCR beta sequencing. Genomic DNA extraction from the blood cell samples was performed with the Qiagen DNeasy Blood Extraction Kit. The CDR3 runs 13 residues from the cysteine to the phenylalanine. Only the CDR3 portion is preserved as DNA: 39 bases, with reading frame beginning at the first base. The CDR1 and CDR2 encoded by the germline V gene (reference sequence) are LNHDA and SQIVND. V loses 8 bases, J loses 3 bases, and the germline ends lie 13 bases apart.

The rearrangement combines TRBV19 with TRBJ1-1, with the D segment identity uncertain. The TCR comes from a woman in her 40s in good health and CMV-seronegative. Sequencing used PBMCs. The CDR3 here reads CASLDRRDTEAFF. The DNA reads TGTGCCAGTTTAGATCGACGGGACACTGAAGCTTTCTTT.